This T cell receptor (beta chain) appears in the sequencing data of a study of CD4 T cells in relation to SARS-CoV-2 and coronaviruses. The CDR3 has 15 residues. Germline-derived CDR1 and CDR2 are SGHTS and YDEGEE. V was clipped by 1 base and J by 3 bases, with 8 bases between them. Produced via immunoSEQ multiplex PCR; TCRdb's table is partial and in-frame only. The table has roughly 25,000 clones, around 70% seen once; the top ten hold more than 15%. Note on this clone: What it recognizes is unknown.

CD4+ T cells from unexposed donors were obtained before the COVID-19 pandemic (2011-2018). After approximately 10 days of culture, CD4+ T cells were isolated. Unexposed-donor CD4+ T cells were probed with SARS-CoV-2 S/N and four cold-coronavirus spikes, cells permitting. This receptor was taken from a human donor in good health. Sequencing used CD4+ T cells from PBMCs, cultured in vitro. The genes are TRBV5-8 and TRBJ1-6, with D hard to call. CDR3 loop: CASSLSMGYNSPLHF. The CDR3 nucleotides are TGTGCCAGCAGCTTGTCGATGGGCTATAATTCACCCCTCCACTTT.